The TCR beta chain described here comes from a study of T cell repertoires in cytomegalovirus infection. Study background: The study used recently identified HLA-C-restricted and well-studied HLA-B-restricted CMV epitopes. In public TCR beta signatures, there were indications of both CMV infection and matching HLA type. Overall study findings and caveats: CMV carriers having the relevant HLA were flagged by cumulative public TCR beta family frequency. Ex vivo responses were dominated by HLA-C-restricted CMV-specific TCR beta clonotypes.

Turning to this clonotype: Its antigen is undetermined.

Germline V CDR1 and CDR2: ENHRY, SYGVKD. This CDR3 region has 13 residues. With 8 bases removed from V and 1 base from J, the gap between germline ends came to 11 bases. TCRdb analysed the reads with MiXCR anew, one entry per CDR3 protein. Among some 320,000 distinct CDR3 sequences listed, 25% to 35% were seen once. The receptor was isolated from a human donor in good health (CMV status not recorded). Some clones in this sample may be carry-over from other donors' samples. The material sequenced was cultured PBMCs, taken from culture after CMV antigen stimulation. This chain connects TRBV10-3 to TRBJ2-5; a possible D gene is TRBD1 (6 bases). The CDR3 nucleotides are TGTGCCATCGGCGACAGGACCCAAGAGACCCAGTACTTC. The encoded protein is CAIGDRTQETQYF.